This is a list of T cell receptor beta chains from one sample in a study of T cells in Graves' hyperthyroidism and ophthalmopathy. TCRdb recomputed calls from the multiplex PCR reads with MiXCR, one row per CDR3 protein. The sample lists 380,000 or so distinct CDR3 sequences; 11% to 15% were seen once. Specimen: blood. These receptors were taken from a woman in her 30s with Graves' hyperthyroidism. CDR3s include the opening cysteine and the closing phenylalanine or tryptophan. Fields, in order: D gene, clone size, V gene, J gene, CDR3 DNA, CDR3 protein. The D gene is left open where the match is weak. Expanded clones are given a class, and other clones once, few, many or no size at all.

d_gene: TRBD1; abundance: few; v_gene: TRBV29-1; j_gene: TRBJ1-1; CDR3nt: TGCAGCGTTGTAGGACAGGGTTCCACTGAAGCTTTCTTT; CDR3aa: CSVVGQGSTEAFF
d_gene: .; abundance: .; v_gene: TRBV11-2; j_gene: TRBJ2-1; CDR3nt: TGTGCCAGCAGCTTAGAGCGAAGGCGGGAGCAGTTCTTC; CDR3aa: CASSLERRREQFF
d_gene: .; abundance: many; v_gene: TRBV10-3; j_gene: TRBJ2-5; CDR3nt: TGTGCCATCGGCTCGAAACACCAGAGGGAGACCCAGTACTTC; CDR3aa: CAIGSKHQRETQYF
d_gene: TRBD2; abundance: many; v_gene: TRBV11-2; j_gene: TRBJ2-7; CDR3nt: TGTGCCAGCAGCTCCCTAGGGGAGGGGTTCGGTCGGTCCTACGAGCAGTACTTC; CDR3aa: CASSSLGEGFGRSYEQYF
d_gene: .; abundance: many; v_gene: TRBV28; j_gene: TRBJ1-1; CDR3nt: TGTGCCACCATATACACTGAAGCTTTCTTT; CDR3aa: CATIYTEAFF
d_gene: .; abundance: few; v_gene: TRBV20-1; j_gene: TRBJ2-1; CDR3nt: TGCAGTGCTAGGAGGTCCTTGTCCTCCTACAATGAGCAGTTCTTC; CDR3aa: CSARRSLSSYNEQFF
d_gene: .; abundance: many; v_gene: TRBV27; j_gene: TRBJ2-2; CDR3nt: TGTGCCAGCAGTTCGCGAACCCGAGTGAACACCGGGGAGCTGTTTTTT; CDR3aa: CASSSRTRVNTGELFF
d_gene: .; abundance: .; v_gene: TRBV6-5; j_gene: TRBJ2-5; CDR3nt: TGTGCCAGCAGTTACTCTGGAAATCTCCGGATAGAGACCCAGTACTTC; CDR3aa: CASSYSGNLRIETQYF
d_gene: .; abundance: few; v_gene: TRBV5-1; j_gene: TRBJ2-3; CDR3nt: TGCGCCAGCAGCTTGGAATGGGATACGCAGTATTTT; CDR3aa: CASSLEWDTQYF
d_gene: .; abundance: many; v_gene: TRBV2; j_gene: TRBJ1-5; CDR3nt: TGTGCCAGCAGTCGCGACATGGGGGGCAATAAGCCCCAGCATTTT; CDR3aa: CASSRDMGGNKPQHF
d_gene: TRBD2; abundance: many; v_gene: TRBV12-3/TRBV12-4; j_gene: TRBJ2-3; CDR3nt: TGTGCCAGCAGGCCCGACCCGAGGACTAGCGGGGGATACACAGATACGCAGTATTTT; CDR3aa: CASRPDPRTSGGYTDTQYF
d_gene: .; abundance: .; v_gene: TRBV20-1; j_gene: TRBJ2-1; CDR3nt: TGCAGTGCTAGCCCTCTCAATGAGCAGTTCTTC; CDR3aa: CSASPLNEQFF
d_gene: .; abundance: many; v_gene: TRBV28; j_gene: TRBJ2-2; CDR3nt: TGTGCCAGCCCTGATAGGGCCACCGGGGAGCTGTTTTTT; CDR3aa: CASPDRATGELFF
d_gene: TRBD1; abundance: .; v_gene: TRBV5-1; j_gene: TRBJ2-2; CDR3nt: TGCGCCAGCAGCTTGGGGCCCGACAGGGCGAACACCGGGGAGCTGTTTTTT; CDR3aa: CASSLGPDRANTGELFF
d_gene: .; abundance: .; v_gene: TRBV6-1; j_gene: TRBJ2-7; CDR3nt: TGTGCCAGCAGACCAGGGGCCCCCTACGAGCAGTACTTC; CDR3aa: CASRPGAPYEQYF
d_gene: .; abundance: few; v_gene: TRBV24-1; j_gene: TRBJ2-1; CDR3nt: TGTGCCACCAGTGAGGTGGGGGAGCAGTTCTTC; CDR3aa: CATSEVGEQFF
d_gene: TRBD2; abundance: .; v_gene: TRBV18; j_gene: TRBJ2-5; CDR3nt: TGTGCCAGCTCACTAGGGACTAGCAGAGGGGAGACCCAGTACTTC; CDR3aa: CASSLGTSRGETQYF
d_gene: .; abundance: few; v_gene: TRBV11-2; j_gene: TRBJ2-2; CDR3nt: TGTGCCAGCAGCTCTACAACTAGGTCAGGCACCGGGGAGCTGTTTTTT; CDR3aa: CASSSTTRSGTGELFF
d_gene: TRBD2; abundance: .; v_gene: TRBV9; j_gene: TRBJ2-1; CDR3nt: TGTGCCAGCAGCGTAGGGGGCGGGAGCGATGAGCAGTTCTTC; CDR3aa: CASSVGGGSDEQFF
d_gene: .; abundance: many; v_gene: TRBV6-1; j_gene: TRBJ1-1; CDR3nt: TGTGCCAGCAGGGATGTAAGGGAAGCTTTCTTT; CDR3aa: CASRDVREAFF
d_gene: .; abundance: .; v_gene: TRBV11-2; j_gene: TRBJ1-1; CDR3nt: TGTGCCAGCAGCTTAGTTCCGGTCAGGCCTTTGAACACTGAAGCTTTCTTT; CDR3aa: CASSLVPVRPLNTEAFF
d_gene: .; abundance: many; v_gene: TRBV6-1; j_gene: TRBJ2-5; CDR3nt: TGTGCCAGCAGGCAGTTACTACTCAAGAATACCCAGTACTTC; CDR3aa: CASRQLLLKNTQYF
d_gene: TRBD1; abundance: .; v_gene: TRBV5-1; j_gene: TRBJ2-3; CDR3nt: TGCGCCAGCAGCCCTAGGGACAGGGGGTCCGCAGATACGCAGTATTTT; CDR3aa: CASSPRDRGSADTQYF
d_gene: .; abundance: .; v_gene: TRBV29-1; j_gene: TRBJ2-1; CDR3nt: TGCAGCGTTGCTTTTGGGAGCTCCTACAATGAGCAGTTCTTC; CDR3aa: CSVAFGSSYNEQFF
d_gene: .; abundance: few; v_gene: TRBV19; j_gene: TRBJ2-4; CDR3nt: TGTGCCAGTAGTATTGACAGCCAACTAGCCAAAAACATTCAGTACTTC; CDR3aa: CASSIDSQLAKNIQYF